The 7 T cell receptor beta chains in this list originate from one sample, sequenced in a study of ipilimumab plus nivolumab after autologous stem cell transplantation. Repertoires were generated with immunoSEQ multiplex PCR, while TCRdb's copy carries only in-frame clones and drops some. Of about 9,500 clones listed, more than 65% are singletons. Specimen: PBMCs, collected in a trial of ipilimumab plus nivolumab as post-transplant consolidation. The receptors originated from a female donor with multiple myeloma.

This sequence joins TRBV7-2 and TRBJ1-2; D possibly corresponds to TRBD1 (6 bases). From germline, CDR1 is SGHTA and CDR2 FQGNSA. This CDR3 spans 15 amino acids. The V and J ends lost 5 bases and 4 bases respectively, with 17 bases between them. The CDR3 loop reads CASSPQLQGGYGYTF. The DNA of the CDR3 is TGTGCCAGCAGCCCCCAACTACAGGGAGGCTATGGCTACACCTTC.

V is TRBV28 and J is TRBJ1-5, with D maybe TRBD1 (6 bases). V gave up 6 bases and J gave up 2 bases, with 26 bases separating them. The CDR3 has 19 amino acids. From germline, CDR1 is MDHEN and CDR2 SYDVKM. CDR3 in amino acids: CASSKRLEGTSWGNQPQHF. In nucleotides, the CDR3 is TGTGCCAGCAGCAAGAGACTTGAAGGGACATCTTGGGGCAATCAGCCCCAGCATTTT.

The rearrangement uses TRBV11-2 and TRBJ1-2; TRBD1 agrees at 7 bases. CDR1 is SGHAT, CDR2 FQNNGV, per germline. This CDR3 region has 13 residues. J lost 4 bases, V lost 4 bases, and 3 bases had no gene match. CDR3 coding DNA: TGTGCCAGCAGCTCCTGGGACAGCTATGGCTACACCTTC. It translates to CASSSWDSYGYTF.

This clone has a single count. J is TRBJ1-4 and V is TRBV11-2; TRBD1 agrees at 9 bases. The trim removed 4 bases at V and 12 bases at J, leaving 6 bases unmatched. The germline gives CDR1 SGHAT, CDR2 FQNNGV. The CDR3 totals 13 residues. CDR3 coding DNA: TGTGCCAGCAGCTCCGGGACAGGGAACGAACTGTTTTTT. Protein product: CASSSGTGNELFF.

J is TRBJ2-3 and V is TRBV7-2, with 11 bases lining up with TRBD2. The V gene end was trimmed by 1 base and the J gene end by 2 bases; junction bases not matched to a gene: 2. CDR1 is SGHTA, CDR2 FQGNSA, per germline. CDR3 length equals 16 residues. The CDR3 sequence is CASSLGLAGSTDTQYF. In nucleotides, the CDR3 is TGTGCCAGCAGCTTAGGACTAGCGGGGTCCACAGATACGCAGTATTTT.

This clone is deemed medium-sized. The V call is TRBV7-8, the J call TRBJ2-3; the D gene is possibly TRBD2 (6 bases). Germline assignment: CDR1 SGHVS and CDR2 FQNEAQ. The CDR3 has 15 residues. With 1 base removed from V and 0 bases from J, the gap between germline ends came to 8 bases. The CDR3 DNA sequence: TGTGCCAGCAGCTTAGTCGGGAGAAGCACAGATACGCAGTATTTT. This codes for CASSLVGRSTDTQYF.

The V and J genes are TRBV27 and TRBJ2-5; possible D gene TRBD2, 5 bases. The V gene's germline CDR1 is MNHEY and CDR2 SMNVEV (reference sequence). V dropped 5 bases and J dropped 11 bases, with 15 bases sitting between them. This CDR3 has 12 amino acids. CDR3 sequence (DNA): TGTGCCAGCAGTATACCAAGCGGTGCGCAGTACTTC. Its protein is CASSIPSGAQYF.